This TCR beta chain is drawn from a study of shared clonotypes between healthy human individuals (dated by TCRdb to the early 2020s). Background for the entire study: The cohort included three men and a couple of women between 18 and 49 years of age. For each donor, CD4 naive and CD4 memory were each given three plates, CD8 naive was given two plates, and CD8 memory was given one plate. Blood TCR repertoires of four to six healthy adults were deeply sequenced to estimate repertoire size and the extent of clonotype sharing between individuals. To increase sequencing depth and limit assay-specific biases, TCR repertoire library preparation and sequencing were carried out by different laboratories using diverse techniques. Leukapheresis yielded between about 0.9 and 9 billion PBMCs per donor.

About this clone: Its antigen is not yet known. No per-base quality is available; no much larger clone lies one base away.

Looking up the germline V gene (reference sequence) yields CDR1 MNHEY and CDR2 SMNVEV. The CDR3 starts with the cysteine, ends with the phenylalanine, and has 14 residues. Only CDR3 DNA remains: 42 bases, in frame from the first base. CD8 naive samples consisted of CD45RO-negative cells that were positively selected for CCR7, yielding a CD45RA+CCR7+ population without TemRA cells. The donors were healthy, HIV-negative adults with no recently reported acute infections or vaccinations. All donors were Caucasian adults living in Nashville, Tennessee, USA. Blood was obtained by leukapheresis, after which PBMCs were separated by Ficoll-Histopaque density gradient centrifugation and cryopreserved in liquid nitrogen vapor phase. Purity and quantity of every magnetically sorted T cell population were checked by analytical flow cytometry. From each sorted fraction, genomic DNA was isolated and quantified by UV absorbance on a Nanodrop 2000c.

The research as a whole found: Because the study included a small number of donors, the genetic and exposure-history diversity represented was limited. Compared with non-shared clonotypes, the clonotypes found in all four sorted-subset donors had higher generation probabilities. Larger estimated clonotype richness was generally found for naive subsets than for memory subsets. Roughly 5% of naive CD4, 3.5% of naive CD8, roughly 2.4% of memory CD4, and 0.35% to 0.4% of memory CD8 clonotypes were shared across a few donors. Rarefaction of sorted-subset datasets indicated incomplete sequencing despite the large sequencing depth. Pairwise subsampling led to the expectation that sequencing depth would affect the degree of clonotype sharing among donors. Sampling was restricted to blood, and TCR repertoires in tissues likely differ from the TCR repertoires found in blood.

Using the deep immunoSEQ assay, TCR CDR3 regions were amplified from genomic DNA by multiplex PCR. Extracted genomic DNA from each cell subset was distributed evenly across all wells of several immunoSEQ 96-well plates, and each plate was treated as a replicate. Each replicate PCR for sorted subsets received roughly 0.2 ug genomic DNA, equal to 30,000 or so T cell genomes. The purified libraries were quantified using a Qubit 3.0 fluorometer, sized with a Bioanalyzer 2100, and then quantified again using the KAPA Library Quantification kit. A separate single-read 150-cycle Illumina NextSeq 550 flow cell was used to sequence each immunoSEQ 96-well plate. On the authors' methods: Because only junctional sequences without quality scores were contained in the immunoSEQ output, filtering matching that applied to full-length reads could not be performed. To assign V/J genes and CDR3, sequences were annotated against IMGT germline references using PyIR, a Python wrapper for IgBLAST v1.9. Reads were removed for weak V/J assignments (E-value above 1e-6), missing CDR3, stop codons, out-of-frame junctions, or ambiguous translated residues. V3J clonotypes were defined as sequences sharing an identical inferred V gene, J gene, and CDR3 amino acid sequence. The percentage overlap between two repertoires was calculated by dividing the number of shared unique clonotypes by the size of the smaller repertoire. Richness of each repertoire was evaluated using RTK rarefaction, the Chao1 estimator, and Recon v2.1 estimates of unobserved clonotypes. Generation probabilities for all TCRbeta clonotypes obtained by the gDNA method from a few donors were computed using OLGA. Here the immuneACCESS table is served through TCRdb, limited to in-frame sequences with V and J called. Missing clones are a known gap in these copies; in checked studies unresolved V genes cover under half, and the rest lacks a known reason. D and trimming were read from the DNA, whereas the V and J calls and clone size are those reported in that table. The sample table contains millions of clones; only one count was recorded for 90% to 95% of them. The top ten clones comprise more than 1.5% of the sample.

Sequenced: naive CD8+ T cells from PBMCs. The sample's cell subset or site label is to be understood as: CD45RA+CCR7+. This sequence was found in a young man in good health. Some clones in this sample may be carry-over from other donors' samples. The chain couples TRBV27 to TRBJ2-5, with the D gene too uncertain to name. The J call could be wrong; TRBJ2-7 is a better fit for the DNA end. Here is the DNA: TGTGCCAGCAGTTTATCTGTACCAGACTACGAGCAGTACTTC. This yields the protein CASSLSVPDYEQYF.